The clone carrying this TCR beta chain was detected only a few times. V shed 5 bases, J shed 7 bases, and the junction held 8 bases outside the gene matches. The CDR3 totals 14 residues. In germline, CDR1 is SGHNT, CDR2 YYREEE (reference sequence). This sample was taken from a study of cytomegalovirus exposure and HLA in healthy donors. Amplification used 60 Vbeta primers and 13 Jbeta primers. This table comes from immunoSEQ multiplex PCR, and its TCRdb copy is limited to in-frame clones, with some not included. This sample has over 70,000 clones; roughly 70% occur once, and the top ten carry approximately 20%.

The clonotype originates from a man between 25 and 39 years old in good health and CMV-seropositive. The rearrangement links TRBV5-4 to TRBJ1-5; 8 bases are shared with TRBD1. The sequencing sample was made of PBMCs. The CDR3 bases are TGTGCCAGCAGTACACAGGGGGGAGGACAGCCCCAGCATTTT. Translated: CASSTQGGGQPQHF.